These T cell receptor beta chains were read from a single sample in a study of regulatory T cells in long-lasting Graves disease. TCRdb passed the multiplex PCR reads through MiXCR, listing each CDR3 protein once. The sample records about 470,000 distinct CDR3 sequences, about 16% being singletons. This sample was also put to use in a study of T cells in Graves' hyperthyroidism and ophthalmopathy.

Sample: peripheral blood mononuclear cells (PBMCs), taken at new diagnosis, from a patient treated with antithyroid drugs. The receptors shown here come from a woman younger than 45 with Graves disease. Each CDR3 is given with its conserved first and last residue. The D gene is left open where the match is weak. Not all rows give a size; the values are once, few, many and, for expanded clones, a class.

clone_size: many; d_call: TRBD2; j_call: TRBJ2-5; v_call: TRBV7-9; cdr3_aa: CASSLRGGGRREETQYF; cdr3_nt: TGTGCCAGCAGCCTGAGGGGTGGCGGGAGGCGAGAGGAGACCCAGTACTTC
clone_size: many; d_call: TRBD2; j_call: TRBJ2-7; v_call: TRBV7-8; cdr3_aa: CASSTRTRDYEQYF; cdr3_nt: TGTGCCAGCAGCACCCGGACTAGGGACTACGAGCAGTACTTC
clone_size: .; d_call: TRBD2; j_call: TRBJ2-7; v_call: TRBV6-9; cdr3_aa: CASSSPAGTSGEQYF; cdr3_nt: TGTGCCAGCAGTTCCCCCGCTGGGACTAGTGGAGAGCAGTACTTC
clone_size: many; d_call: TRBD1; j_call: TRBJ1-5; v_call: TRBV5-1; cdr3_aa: CASSPGQGPNNQPQHF; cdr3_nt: TGCGCCAGCAGCCCGGGACAGGGGCCCAACAATCAGCCCCAGCATTTT
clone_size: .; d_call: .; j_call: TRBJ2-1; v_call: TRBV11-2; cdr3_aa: CASSLEATRGNEQFF; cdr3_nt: TGTGCCAGCAGCTTAGAAGCTACTAGGGGGAATGAGCAGTTCTTC
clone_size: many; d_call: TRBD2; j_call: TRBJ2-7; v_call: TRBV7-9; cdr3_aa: CASSPTGLASNEQYF; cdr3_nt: TGTGCCAGCAGCCCTACGGGACTAGCTTCAAACGAGCAGTACTTC
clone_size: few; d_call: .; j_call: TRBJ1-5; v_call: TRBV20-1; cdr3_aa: CSARAQREVLNQPQHF; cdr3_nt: TGCAGTGCTAGGGCTCAGAGGGAGGTGCTAAATCAGCCCCAGCATTTT
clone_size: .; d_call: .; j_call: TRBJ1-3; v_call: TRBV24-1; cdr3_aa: CATSPGTIFGNTIYF; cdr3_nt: TGTGCCACCAGCCCTGGGACGATCTTCGGAAACACCATATATTTT
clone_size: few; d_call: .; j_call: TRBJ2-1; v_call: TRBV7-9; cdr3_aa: CASSSQSSYNEQFF; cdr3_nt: TGTGCCAGCAGCTCTCAGAGTTCCTACAATGAGCAGTTCTTC
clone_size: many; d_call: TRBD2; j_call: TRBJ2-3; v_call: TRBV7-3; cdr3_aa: CASSLGGTSGSPPTDTQYF; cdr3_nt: TGTGCCAGCAGCTTAGGAGGGACTAGCGGGAGTCCCCCCACAGATACGCAGTATTTT
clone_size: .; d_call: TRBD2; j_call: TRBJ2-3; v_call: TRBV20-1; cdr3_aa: CSAVRGSPQYF; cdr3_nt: TGCAGTGCTGTTCGCGGGAGTCCCCAGTATTTT
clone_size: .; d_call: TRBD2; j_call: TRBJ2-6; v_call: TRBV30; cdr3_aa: CAWSGIPLAGVSGANVLTF; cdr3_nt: TGTGCCTGGAGTGGGATCCCGCTAGCGGGGGTCTCTGGGGCCAACGTCCTGACTTTC
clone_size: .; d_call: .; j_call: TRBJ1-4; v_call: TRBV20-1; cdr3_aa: CSGRGGWDEKLFF; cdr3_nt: TGCAGTGGCCGCGGGGGGTGGGATGAAAAACTGTTTTTT
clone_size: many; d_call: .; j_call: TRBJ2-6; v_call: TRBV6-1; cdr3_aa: CASSELGGQGANVLTF; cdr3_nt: TGTGCCAGCAGTGAATTAGGGGGGCAAGGGGCCAACGTCCTGACTTTC
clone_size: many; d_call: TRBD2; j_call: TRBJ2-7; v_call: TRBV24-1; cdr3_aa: CATSDQRQRETREQYF; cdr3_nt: TGTGCCACCAGTGATCAACGACAGCGGGAGACGAGGGAGCAGTACTTC
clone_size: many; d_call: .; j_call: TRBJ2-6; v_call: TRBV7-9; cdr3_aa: CASSFASIGANVLTF; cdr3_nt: TGTGCCAGCAGCTTTGCATCCATTGGGGCCAACGTCCTGACTTTC
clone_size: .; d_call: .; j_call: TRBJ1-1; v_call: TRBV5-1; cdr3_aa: CASSLALGTDNTEAFF; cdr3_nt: TGCGCCAGCAGCTTGGCCTTAGGGACCGACAACACTGAAGCTTTCTTT
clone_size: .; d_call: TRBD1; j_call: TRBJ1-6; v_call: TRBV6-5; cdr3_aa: CASSYSTGQSSPLHF; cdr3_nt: TGTGCCAGCAGTTACTCGACAGGGCAATCGTCACCCCTCCACTTT
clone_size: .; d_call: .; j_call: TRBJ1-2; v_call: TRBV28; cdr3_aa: CASNSRYGYTF; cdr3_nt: TGTGCCAGCAACTCCCGCTATGGCTACACCTTC
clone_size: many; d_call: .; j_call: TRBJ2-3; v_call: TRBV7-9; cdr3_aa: CASSLYSGRTTDTQYF; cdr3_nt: TGTGCCAGCAGCTTATACAGTGGGAGAACGACAGATACGCAGTATTTT
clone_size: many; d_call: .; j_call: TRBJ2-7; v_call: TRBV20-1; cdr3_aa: CSAPDRSYEQYF; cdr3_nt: TGCAGTGCTCCCGACAGATCCTACGAGCAGTACTTC
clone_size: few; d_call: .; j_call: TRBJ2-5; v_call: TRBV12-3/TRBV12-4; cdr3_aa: CASSLRVVETQYF; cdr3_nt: TGTGCCAGCAGTTTGAGGGTTGTGGAGACCCAGTACTTC
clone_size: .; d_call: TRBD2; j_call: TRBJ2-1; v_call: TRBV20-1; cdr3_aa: CSATSMVGRNEQFF; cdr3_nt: TGCAGTGCGACTAGCATGGTGGGTCGGAATGAGCAGTTCTTC